What follows are 7 T cell receptor beta chains derived from one specimen sequenced in a study of T cells after yellow fever vaccination. MiXCR, applied by TCRdb to the 5' RACE reads, yields one record per CDR3 protein. The repertoire includes 300,000 to 400,000 distinct CDR3 sequences, around an eighth of them detected once, and about 3% sits in the top ten. Sequenced here: CD4+ T cells sorted from PBMCs, sampled 15 days after the yellow fever booster vaccination. The origin of the receptors is a man younger than 35 who received the YFV17D yellow fever vaccine.

The V call is TRBV5-5, the J call TRBJ1-6; D is ambiguous. The CDR3 loop spans 13 amino acids. Trimming took 7 bases from V and 3 from J, leaving 8 bases between them. Germline V gene lookup returns CDR1 SGHKS and CDR2 YYEKEE (reference sequence). The CDR3 spells CASGRDYNSPLHF. The CDR3 DNA follows: TGTGCCAGCGGTAGGGACTATAATTCACCCCTCCACTTT.

The rearrangement joins TRBV10-2 to TRBJ2-7; 9 bases line up with TRBD1. Germline-derived CDR1 and CDR2 are WSHSY and SAAADI. The J segment lost 5 bases and the V segment lost 6 bases, leaving 11 bases of the junction unmatched. The CDR3 spans 15 residues. The CDR3 region has the DNA TGCGCCAGCAGCCAAGGGGGACAGGGTAGGAACGAGCAGTACGTC. Its translation: CASSQGGQGRNEQYV.

The DNA for the CDR3 is TGTGCCAGCAGACTCCATGAATCGAACACCGGGGAGCTGTTTTTT. It is translated as CASRLHESNTGELFF. The rearrangement uses TRBV12-3 or TRBV12-4 and TRBJ2-2; D is unresolved. The CDR3 extends over 15 amino acids. V lost 6 bases and J lost 0, with 11 bases in between.

This clonotype has a handful of counts. The chain uses TRBV21-1 and TRBJ1-3. TRBV21-1 is listed as a pseudogene. This CDR3 is 14 amino acids long. In nucleotides, the CDR3 is TGTGCCAGCAGCAAGGGCCCTCTCGGAAACACCATATATTTT. It yields the protein CASSKGPLGNTIYF.

This clonotype came up a few times. Here the CDR3 reads CASSPGQGARSPLHF. In nucleotides, the CDR3 is TGTGCCAGCTCACCCGGACAGGGGGCGCGGTCACCCCTCCACTTT. This chain links TRBV18 with TRBJ1-6, with 11 nucleotides matching TRBD1. Germline CDR1 is KGHSH and CDR2 is LQKENI. The trim removed 3 bases at V and 10 bases at J, leaving 5 bases unmatched. The CDR3 has 15 residues.

This chain uses TRBV5-5 with TRBJ1-2; D is unclear. CDR1 is SGHKS, CDR2 YYEKEE, per germline (reference sequence). This CDR3 contains 13 residues. Trimming cost V 4 bases and J 4 bases, with 11 bases left between them. Here the CDR3 DNA reads TGTGCCAGCAGCGCGGACTGGGGCTATGGCTACACCTTC. As protein: CASSADWGYGYTF.

This clonotype occurred a few times. The rearrangement joins TRBV20-1 to TRBJ2-3; 9 nucleotides match TRBD2. V dropped 6 bases and J dropped 4; count of bases not matched to a gene: 8. This CDR3 has 14 amino acids. The germline V gene has CDR1 DFQATT and CDR2 SNEGSKA (reference sequence). DNA of the CDR3: TGCAGTGCCTCAGCTAGCGGGGAAGCAGATACGCAGTATTTT. Its protein is CSASASGEADTQYF.